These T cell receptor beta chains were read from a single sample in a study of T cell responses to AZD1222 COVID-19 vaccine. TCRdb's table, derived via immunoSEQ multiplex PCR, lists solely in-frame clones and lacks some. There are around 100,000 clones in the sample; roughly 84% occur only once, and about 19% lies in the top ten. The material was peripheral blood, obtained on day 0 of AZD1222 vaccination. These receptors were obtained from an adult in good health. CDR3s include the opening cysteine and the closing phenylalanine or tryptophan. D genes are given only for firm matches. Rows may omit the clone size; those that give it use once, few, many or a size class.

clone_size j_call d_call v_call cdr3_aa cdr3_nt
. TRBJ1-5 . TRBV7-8 CASSLSYNQPQHF TGTGCCAGCAGCTTATCATACAATCAGCCCCAGCATTTT
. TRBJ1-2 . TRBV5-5 CASSLGPYTADYGYTF TGTGCCAGCAGCTTGGGACCCTACACCGCGGACTATGGCTACACCTTC
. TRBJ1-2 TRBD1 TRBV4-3 CASSQGDRVNGYTF TGCGCCAGCAGCCAAGGAGACAGGGTTAATGGCTACACCTTC
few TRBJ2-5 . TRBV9 CASSERGETQYF TGTGCCAGCAGCGAACGAGGGGAGACCCAGTACTTC
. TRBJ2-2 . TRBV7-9 CASSSPGLNTGELFF TGTGCCAGCAGCTCCCCGGGGCTCAACACCGGGGAGCTGTTTTTT
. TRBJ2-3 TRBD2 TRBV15 CATSSFGTSGSTDTQYF TGTGCCACCAGCAGTTTCGGGACTAGCGGGAGCACAGATACGCAGTATTTT
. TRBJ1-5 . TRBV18 CASSKGETIIQPQHF TGTGCCAGCTCCAAAGGAGAAACAATCATTCAACCCCAGCATTTT
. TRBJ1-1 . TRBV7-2 CSSSAQGLGTEAFF TGTTCCTCTTCGGCTCAGGGGCTGGGGACTGAAGCTTTCTTT
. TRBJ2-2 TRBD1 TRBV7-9 CASSSGGYTGELFF TGTGCCAGCAGCTCAGGGGGTTACACCGGGGAGCTGTTTTTT
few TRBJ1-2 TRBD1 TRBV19 CASSIGTGEYGYTF TGTGCCAGTAGTATCGGGACAGGGGAGTATGGCTACACCTTC
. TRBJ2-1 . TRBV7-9 CASSLGSYNEQFF TGTGCCAGCAGCTTAGGGTCCTACAATGAGCAGTTCTTC
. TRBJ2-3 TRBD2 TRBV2 CASSPRLAGAKDTQYF TGTGCCAGCAGTCCTAGACTAGCGGGAGCAAAAGATACGCAGTATTTT
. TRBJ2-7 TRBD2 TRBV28 CASTPMGLAGNEQYF TGTGCCAGCACACCAATGGGGCTAGCGGGTAACGAGCAGTACTTC
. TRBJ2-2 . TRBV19 CASSYGVLYYRPNTGELFF TGTGCCAGTAGTTATGGCGTACTCTATTATCGGCCGAACACCGGGGAGCTGTTTTTT
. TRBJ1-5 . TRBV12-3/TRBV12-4 CASSPRSNQPQHF TGTGCCAGCAGTCCTAGGAGCAATCAGCCCCAGCATTTT
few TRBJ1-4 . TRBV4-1 CASSQGKQGEAFNEKLFF TGCGCCAGCAGCCAGGGGAAACAGGGCGAAGCCTTTAATGAAAAACTGTTTTTT
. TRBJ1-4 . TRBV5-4 CASSLGGGNNEKLFF TGTGCCAGCAGCTTGGGGGGCGGGAATAATGAAAAACTGTTTTTT
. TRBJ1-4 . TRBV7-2 CASSPGLGGEKLFF TGTGCCAGCAGCCCCGGTCTGGGAGGTGAAAAACTGTTTTTT
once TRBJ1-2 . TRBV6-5 CASSYYRDPLNGYTF TGTGCCAGCAGTTACTACCGGGACCCCTTGAATGGCTACACCTTC
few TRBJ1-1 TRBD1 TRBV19 CASGKTGVPEAFF TGTGCCAGTGGAAAGACAGGGGTTCCTGAAGCTTTCTTT
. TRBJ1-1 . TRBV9 CASSDRGITEAFF TGTGCCAGCAGCGATCGGGGTATCACTGAAGCTTTCTTT
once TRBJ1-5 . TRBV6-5 CATLAGMHQPQHF TGTGCCACCCTGGCAGGGATGCATCAGCCCCAGCATTTT
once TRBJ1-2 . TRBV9 CASSVGVTPYGYTF TGTGCCAGCAGCGTAGGAGTGACTCCGTATGGCTACACCTTC
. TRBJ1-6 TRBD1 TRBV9 CASSGGTGGSSPLHF TGTGCCAGCAGCGGGGGGACAGGGGGCTCTTCACCCCTCCACTTT
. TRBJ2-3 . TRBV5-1 CASSFSSTDTQYF TGCGCCAGCAGCTTCAGTAGCACAGATACGCAGTATTTT
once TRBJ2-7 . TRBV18 CASSPASVAYEQYF TGTGCCAGCTCACCAGCGTCGGTTGCCTACGAGCAGTACTTC
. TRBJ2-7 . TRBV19 CASSIGQVSYEQYF TGTGCCAGTAGTATCGGGCAGGTCTCCTACGAGCAGTACTTC
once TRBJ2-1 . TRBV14 CASSPGLDSYNEQFF TGTGCCAGCAGCCCGGGACTTGACTCCTACAATGAGCAGTTCTTC
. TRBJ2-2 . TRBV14 CASSDGQYTGELFF TGTGCCAGCAGCGACGGACAGTACACCGGGGAGCTGTTTTTT
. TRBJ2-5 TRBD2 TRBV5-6 CASSLGAGGPQETQYF TGTGCCAGCAGCTTGGGGGCGGGAGGTCCTCAAGAGACCCAGTACTTC
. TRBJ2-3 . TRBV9 CASSAHSRAIDTQYF TGTGCCAGCAGCGCTCACAGCCGAGCAATAGATACGCAGTATTTT
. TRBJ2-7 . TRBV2 CASSEQGQGLFDEQYF TGTGCCAGCAGTGAACAAGGACAGGGACTATTCGACGAGCAGTACTTC
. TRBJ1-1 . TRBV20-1 CSASRTREAFF TGCAGTGCTTCCCGGACCCGTGAAGCTTTCTTT
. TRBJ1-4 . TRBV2 CASKRMANEKLFF TGTGCCAGCAAGAGGATGGCTAATGAAAAACTGTTTTTT
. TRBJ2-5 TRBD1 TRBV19 CASSIGAGGETQYF TGTGCCAGTAGTATAGGAGCAGGGGGAGAGACCCAGTACTTC
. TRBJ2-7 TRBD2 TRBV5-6 CASSPVPGLAYEQYF TGTGCCAGCAGCCCCGTCCCGGGACTAGCGTACGAGCAGTACTTC
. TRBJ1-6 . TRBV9 CASAQGQLNSPLHF TGTGCCAGCGCCCAAGGACAGCTTAATTCACCCCTCCACTTT
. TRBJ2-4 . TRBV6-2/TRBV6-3 CASSYPGTAKNIQYF TGTGCCAGCAGTTACCCGGGTACAGCCAAAAACATTCAGTACTTC
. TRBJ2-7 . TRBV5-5 CASSLLGVGTYEQYF TGTGCCAGCAGCTTGCTAGGAGTAGGCACCTACGAGCAGTACTTC
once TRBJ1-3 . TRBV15 CATSREGTGSNTIYF TGTGCCACCAGCAGAGAAGGAACAGGGTCCAACACCATATATTTT
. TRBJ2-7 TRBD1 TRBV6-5 CASSHGQGAYEQYF TGTGCCAGCAGTCATGGACAGGGAGCCTACGAGCAGTACTTC
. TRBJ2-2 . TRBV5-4 CASSSLSPVVPTGELFF TGTGCCAGCAGCTCCCTTTCCCCTGTGGTCCCCACCGGGGAGCTGTTTTTT
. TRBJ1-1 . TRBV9 CASSVSGGGTEAFF TGTGCCAGCAGCGTCTCCGGAGGGGGCACTGAAGCTTTCTTT
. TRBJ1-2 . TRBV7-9 CASSLPGWDGPNYGYTF TGTGCCAGCAGCTTACCAGGGTGGGATGGGCCTAACTATGGCTACACCTTC
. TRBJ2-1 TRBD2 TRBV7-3 CASSPGGPNEQFF TGTGCCAGCAGCCCGGGGGGGCCCAATGAGCAGTTCTTC
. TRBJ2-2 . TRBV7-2 CASSPVVGTGELFF TGTGCCAGCAGCCCAGTAGTGGGGACCGGGGAGCTGTTTTTT
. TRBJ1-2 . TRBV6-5 CASTYSGAYGYTF TGTGCCAGCACCTACTCAGGGGCCTATGGCTACACCTTC
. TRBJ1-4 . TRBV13 CASSFRRGANEKLFF TGTGCCAGCAGCTTTAGACGCGGCGCTAATGAAAAACTGTTTTTT
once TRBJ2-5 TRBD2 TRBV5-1 CASTLTSGAETQYF TGCGCCAGCACACTGACTAGCGGGGCGGAGACCCAGTACTTC
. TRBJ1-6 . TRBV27 CASQRARNSPLHF TGTGCCAGCCAGAGGGCAAGGAATTCACCCCTCCACTTT
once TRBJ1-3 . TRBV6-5 CASTSGWAGNTIYF TGTGCCAGCACCTCCGGGTGGGCTGGAAACACCATATATTTT
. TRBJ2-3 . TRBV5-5 CASSFLDSTDTQYF TGTGCCAGCAGTTTCCTTGACAGCACAGATACGCAGTATTTT
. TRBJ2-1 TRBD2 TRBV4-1 CASSPSGQSGGDNEQFF TGCGCCAGCAGCCCCTCCGGCCAGTCGGGAGGGGACAATGAGCAGTTCTTC
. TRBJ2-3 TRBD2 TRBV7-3 CASRDPLREVSTDTQYF TGTGCCAGCAGGGACCCGTTACGGGAGGTTTCCACAGATACGCAGTATTTT
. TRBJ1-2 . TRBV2 CASSAYTEGYGYTF TGTGCCAGCAGTGCATATACCGAGGGCTATGGCTACACCTTC
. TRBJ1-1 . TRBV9 CASSVVPTGYTEAFF TGTGCCAGCAGCGTAGTACCAACAGGGTACACTGAAGCTTTCTTT
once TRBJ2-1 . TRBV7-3 CASSLIGPASGYNEQFF TGTGCCAGCAGCTTAATCGGCCCAGCGAGCGGCTACAATGAGCAGTTCTTC
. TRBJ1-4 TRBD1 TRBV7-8 CASSTGGMREKLFF TGTGCCAGCAGCACAGGGGGCATGAGAGAAAAACTGTTTTTT
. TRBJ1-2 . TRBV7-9 CASSLTPGGYGYTF TGTGCCAGCAGCTTAACGCCGGGGGGTTATGGCTACACCTTC
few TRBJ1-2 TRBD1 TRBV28 CASSLLSTGADGYTF TGTGCCAGCAGTTTATTATCAACAGGGGCTGATGGCTACACCTTC